One and the same sample provided the 27 T cell receptor beta chains below, sequenced in a study of low-dose radiotherapy and immunotherapy resistance in tumors. The time point was: before trial treatment. Covering alpha and beta chains, TRAV- and TRBV-specific primers were used for the first-strand cDNA. A roughly 20-cycle PCR with a constant-region primer and V-primer adapter amplified TCRs. MiXCR, applied by TCRdb to the reads, yields one record per CDR3 protein. The sample gives over 55,000 distinct CDR3 sequences, around a third of which show up once; approximately 10% is in the top ten. The specimen was PBMCs, collected before treatment. These receptors were obtained from a female donor with ovarian cancer.

J is TRBJ2-7 and V is TRBV9; 8 positions match TRBD2. CDR3 size: 14 residues. V lost 2 bases and J lost 4; bases outside the gene matches: 5. Germline V lookup: CDR1 SGDLS, CDR2 YYNGEE. Here the CDR3 DNA reads TGTGCCAGCAGCGTCCAAACTAGCGGTTACGAGCAGTACTTC. Encoded protein: CASSVQTSGYEQYF.

This clonotype was seen repeatedly, ten times or more. This chain connects TRBV19 to TRBJ1-2, with 9 nucleotides matching TRBD1. The V and J ends lost 6 bases and 6 bases, in that order; junction bases with no gene match: 5. The CDR3 contains 13 residues. Germline loops: CDR1 LNHDA, CDR2 SQIVND (reference sequence). The CDR3 DNA follows: TGTGCCAGTAGGCAACAGGGGGCGCATGGCTACACCTTC. Its translation: CASRQQGAHGYTF.

This clonotype was detected many times. This chain uses TRBV4-2 with TRBJ2-1, with TRBD2 matching 15 bases. This CDR3 region has 19 residues. V lost 1 base to trimming and J lost 6 bases; unmatched junction nucleotides: 10. CDR1 and CDR2 (germline): LGHNA, YNFKEQ. The CDR3 nucleotides are TGTGCCAGCAGCCAAGTAACGGTTGGACTAGCGGGGGGGCGCAATGAGCAGTTCTTC. Protein: CASSQVTVGLAGGRNEQFF.

This clonotype has at least ten counts. In DNA, the CDR3 is TGTGCCAGCAGAGCCGGGACAGGGCCCAATCAGCCCCAGCATTTT. Its protein is CASRAGTGPNQPQHF. The rearrangement uses TRBV2 and TRBJ1-5, with 9 positions matching TRBD1. There are 15 residues in the CDR3. Germline values: CDR1 SNHLY, CDR2 FYNNEI. Germline trimming cut 6 bases from V and 3 bases from J; bases unmatched to any gene: 6.

This clonotype occurred many times. The V call is TRBV18, the J call TRBJ1-1; D may be TRBD1 (6 bases). This CDR3 has 13 amino acids. Per germline, CDR1 KGHSH and CDR2 LQKENI. V lost 4 bases and J lost 3, with 9 bases in between. The DNA of the CDR3 is TGTGCCAGCTCACTGAACAGGGACACTGAAGCTTTCTTT. The encoded protein is CASSLNRDTEAFF.

This clonotype occurred many times. This sequence joins TRBV7-6 and TRBJ2-2; D perhaps matches TRBD2 (5 bases). V lost 1 base and J lost 4, with 19 bases in between. Germline assignment: CDR1 SGHVS and CDR2 FNYEAQ. CDR3 length equals 18 residues. DNA for the CDR3: TGTGCCAGCAGCTTAGAGAGCGGCGGACGACGCGTCACCGGGGAGCTGTTTTTT. Its translation is CASSLESGGRRVTGELFF.

Ten or more counts support this clonotype. The chain recombines TRBV6-2 or TRBV6-3 with TRBJ2-1; D is undetermined. Germline assignment: CDR1 MNHEY and CDR2 SVGEGT. CDR3 length: 12 amino acids. V gave up 6 bases and J gave up 7 bases, with 10 bases separating them. CDR3 coding DNA: TGTGCCAGCAGGACAAAAATTAATGAGCAGTTCTTC. This sequence encodes CASRTKINEQFF.

At least ten counts were recorded for this clonotype. Written as DNA, the CDR3 is TGTGCCAGCAGCGTACAAATGGATAATTCACCCCTCCACTTT. Protein product: CASSVQMDNSPLHF. The chain uses TRBV9 and TRBJ1-6, with D unresolved. The CDR3 sequence is 14 residues long. The V end was cut by 1 base, the J end by 5 bases, with 7 bases between. The germline CDR1 and CDR2 sequences are SGDLS and YYNGEE.

This chain joins TRBV5-4 and TRBJ2-5; no clear D gene. The CDR3 is made up of 14 amino acids. Germline V gene data show CDR1 as SGHNT and CDR2 as YYREEE (reference sequence). Trimming removed 0 bases at V and 2 bases at J, with 8 bases between. CDR3 DNA sequence: TGTGCCAGCAGCTTGGCGAGGCAGCAAGAGACCCAGTACTTC. It is translated as CASSLARQQETQYF. The whole variable domain, remainder taken from reference TRBV5-4 and TRBJ2-5, is ETGVTQSPTHLIKTRGQQVTLRCSSQSGHNTVSWYQQALGQGPQFIFQYYREEENGRGNFPPRFSGLQFPNYSSELNVNALELDDSALYLCASSLARQQETQYFGPGTRLLVL.

This chain links TRBV6-2 or TRBV6-3 with TRBJ2-3; 11 nucleotides match TRBD1. The CDR3 sequence is 16 residues long. The V gene end was trimmed by 9 bases and the J gene end by 0 bases; junction bases not matched to a gene: 8. The germline gives CDR1 MNHEY, CDR2 SVGEGT. The CDR3 nucleotides are TGTGCCAGTAGGGACAGGGGGGGACCTAGCACAGATACGCAGTATTTT. Its protein product is CASRDRGGPSTDTQYF.

This chain uses TRBV6-5 with TRBJ1-1; D call uncertain. Trimming cost V 5 bases and J 5 bases, with 12 bases left between them. The V gene's germline CDR1 is MNHEY and CDR2 SVGAGI. This CDR3 has 13 residues. CDR3 loop: CASSESSGTEAFF. For the CDR3, the DNA is TGTGCCAGCAGTGAATCAAGTGGGACTGAAGCTTTCTTT.

In this sample, this clonotype turned up a few times. The chain links TRBV29-1 to TRBJ2-3, with 8 positions matching TRBD2. The length of the CDR3 is 17 residues. J gave up 4 bases and V 5 bases, and 17 bases lay outside the gene matches. Germline V gene lookup returns CDR1 SQVTM and CDR2 ANQGSEA. CDR3 sequence (DNA): TGCAGCGTTCGGGGGGGAAGCGGGGGCTGGGGTCCAGATACGCAGTATTTT. Amino acid sequence: CSVRGGSGGWGPDTQYF.

This clonotype showed up many times. This chain uses TRBV27 with TRBJ2-7, with D perhaps TRBD1 or TRBD2 (6 bases each). The CDR3 sequence is 13 residues long. Germline V gene data show CDR1 as MNHEY and CDR2 as SMNVEV (reference sequence). Trimming removed 6 bases from V and 3 bases from J, with 12 bases in between. CDR3 loop: CASRVGGSYEQYF. The CDR3 region has the DNA TGTGCCAGCAGGGTCGGGGGCAGCTACGAGCAGTACTTC.

Only a few counts were recorded for this clonotype. This chain joins TRBV29-1 and TRBJ2-3; 10 bases line up with TRBD2. V shed 3 bases, J shed 1 base, and the junction held 1 base outside the gene matches. Germline V gene sequence: CDR1 SQVTM, CDR2 ANQGSEA. The CDR3 has 14 amino acids. CDR3 residues: CSVDLAGGTDTQYF. Here the CDR3 DNA reads TGCAGCGTTGACCTAGCGGGAGGCACAGATACGCAGTATTTT.

This clonotype was counted many times. CDR3 sequence (DNA): TGCAGTGCTAGAGTAGGGGACAGGCGGTCCGGGGAGCTGTTTTTT. This translates into CSARVGDRRSGELFF. The J gene is TRBJ2-2, the V gene TRBV20-1; 8 positions agree with TRBD1. The trim removed 1 base at V and 6 bases at J, leaving 7 bases unmatched. The germline gives CDR1 DFQATT, CDR2 SNEGSKA (reference sequence). This CDR3 has 15 amino acids.

This clonotype was counted ten times or more. The chain uses TRBV7-2 and TRBJ2-6; no clear D. V was cut by 5 bases and J by 0 bases, with 23 bases left in between. The CDR3 is 20 residues long. Germline CDR1 and CDR2: SGHTA and FQGNSA. CDR3 sequence reads: CASSARVGSGFPSGANVLTF. CDR3 in DNA: TGTGCCAGCAGCGCCCGGGTTGGGTCAGGCTTTCCCTCTGGGGCCAACGTCCTGACTTTC.

This clonotype appeared many times. The gene calls are TRBV7-8 and TRBJ1-1; D possibly corresponds to TRBD1 (6 bases). The V end lost 5 bases, the J end lost 1 base, and 11 bases lay between the germline ends. The CDR3 loop spans 14 amino acids. CDR1 and CDR2 (germline): SGHVS, FQNEAQ. DNA for the CDR3: TGTGCCAGCAGCCTGGGGACACAGAACACTGAAGCTTTCTTT. Residues: CASSLGTQNTEAFF. The full variable domain, rest sourced from reference TRBV7-8 and TRBJ1-1, is GAGVSQSPRYKVAKRGQDVALRCDPISGHVSLFWYQQALGQGPEFLTYFQNEAQLDKSGLPSDRFFAERPEGSVSTLKIQRTQQEDSAVYLCASSLGTQNTEAFFGQGTRLTVV.

This chain uses TRBV11-2 with TRBJ2-7, with 7 nucleotides matching TRBD2. J lost 6 bases, V lost 5 bases, and 7 bases had no gene match. Germline V CDR1 and CDR2: SGHAT, FQNNGV. This CDR3 contains 13 residues. The CDR3 nucleotides are TGTGCCAGCAGCCCCATGGCGGGAGTCGAGCAGTACTTC. Its protein is CASSPMAGVEQYF.

With regard to this clonotype: No conserved phenylalanine or tryptophan is present at the end of the CDR3, so a read error is the likely explanation. The chain joins TRBV19 to TRBJ2-7; unclear D gene. CDR1 is LNHDA, CDR2 SQIVND, per germline (reference sequence). Trimming left V 6 bases short and J 0 bases short, with 6 bases between. The CDR3 length is 12 residues. CDR3 residues: CASSDTSYEQYY. The CDR3 region has the DNA TGTGCCAGTAGCGATACCTCCTACGAGCAGTACTAC.

The table lists this clonotype with many counts. V is TRBV28 and J is TRBJ1-3; 8 bases agree with TRBD1. Germline CDR1 MDHEN, CDR2 SYDVKM. The V segment lost 5 bases and the J segment 4 bases; nucleotides outside the gene matches: 4. This CDR3 is built from 14 residues. The CDR3 region is CASSAGDRGNTIYF. The CDR3 nucleotides read TGTGCCAGCAGTGCAGGGGACAGGGGAAACACCATATATTTT.

The rearrangement uses TRBV11-2 and TRBJ2-1; maybe TRBD1 (5 bases). The germline gives CDR1 SGHAT, CDR2 FQNNGV. Trimming stripped 7 bases from V and 2 bases from J, with 15 bases between. This CDR3 has 15 residues. DNA for the CDR3: TGTGCCAGCAAGATAAACAGGAATGCCTACAATGAGCAGTTCTTC. Translated, it gives CASKINRNAYNEQFF.

In this sample, this clonotype turned up many times. The chain couples TRBV12-3 or TRBV12-4 to TRBJ2-1, with TRBD2 identical over 11 bases. This CDR3 has 18 amino acids. V lost 5 bases and J lost 2; bases outside the gene matches: 11. The CDR3 loop is CASSITSGGLSPYNEQFF. The CDR3 DNA sequence: TGTGCCAGCAGTATTACTAGCGGGGGCCTCTCTCCCTACAATGAGCAGTTCTTC.

This clonotype was seen ten or more times. The chain has TRBV2 and TRBJ2-7; tentative D call: TRBD1 (6 bases). This CDR3 has 13 amino acids. Germline values: CDR1 SNHLY, CDR2 FYNNEI. Trimming left V 11 bases short and J 2 bases short, with 16 bases between. The CDR3 coding sequence is TGTGCCTCCGGGACACCGAATCCCTACGAGCAGTACTTC. Translation: CASGTPNPYEQYF.

As concerns this clonotype: With only one base between it and a far larger clone, this is likely a read error. The V and J genes are TRBV7-9 and TRBJ2-1; TRBD2 matches 11 bases. CDR1 is SEHNR and CDR2 is FQNEAQ in the germline V gene (reference sequence). The CDR3 covers 16 residues. The CDR3 is CASSVASGGLYNEQFF. CDR3 bases: TGTGCCAGCAGCGTAGCTAGCGGGGGGCTTTACAATGAGCAGTTCTTC.

The chain uses TRBV20-1 and TRBJ2-6, with D maybe TRBD1 (6 bases). Germline V CDR1 and CDR2: DFQATT, SNEGSKA (reference sequence). CDR3 length equals 14 residues. Between the trimmed V and J ends, which lost 5 bases and 0 bases, there was a span of 8 bases. The CDR3 sequence: CSAQQGSGANVLTF. In nucleotides, the CDR3 is TGCAGTGCTCAACAGGGCTCTGGGGCCAACGTCCTGACTTTC.

The CDR3 nucleotides read TGCGCCAGCAGCTCAGCGTTGACAGGGGGAACCTACAATGAGCAGTTCTTC. The encoded protein is CASSSALTGGTYNEQFF. The V gene is TRBV5-1, the J gene TRBJ2-1; TRBD1 aligns across 9 bases. The CDR3 runs 17 residues. The germline CDR1 and CDR2 sequences are SGHRS and YFSETQ. After removal of 3 bases from V and 2 bases from J, the junction contained 9 bases not matched to a gene.

This clonotype was counted only a few times. The chain uses TRBV7-2 and TRBJ2-7, with TRBD1 identical over 7 bases. This CDR3 contains 16 residues. Germline trimming cut 4 bases from V and 5 bases from J; bases unmatched to any gene: 14. Germline loops: CDR1 SGHTA, CDR2 FQGNSA. CDR3 residues: CASSSSTRQGSHEQYF. The CDR3 DNA sequence: TGTGCCAGCAGCTCGAGTACCAGACAGGGAAGCCACGAGCAGTACTTC.